What follows is one TCR beta chain and its context. The entry originates in a study of cytomegalovirus exposure and HLA in healthy donors. Study at large: Out of 350 to 400 genotyped donors, roughly 78% belonged to the Caucasian-associated ancestry cluster.

This CDR3 spans 16 amino acids. Trimming removed 7 bases from V and 3 bases from J, with 19 bases in between. From germline, CDR1 is LNHDA and CDR2 SQIVND (reference sequence). PCR primers comprised 60 Vbeta and 13 Jbeta primers. Repertoires were generated with immunoSEQ multiplex PCR, while TCRdb's copy carries only in-frame clones and drops some. The sample yields under 200,000 clones, about 80% seen once. The study sampled nominally healthy donors, though unrecorded immune exposures were likely. J is TRBJ1-5 and V is TRBV19; D remains ambiguous. The clonotype was recovered from a woman aged 45-59 years in good health and CMV-seropositive. Sequencing input: PBMCs. The CDR3 reads CASKFPGSPFNQPQHF. Written as DNA, the CDR3 is TGTGCCAGTAAATTCCCTGGGAGTCCCTTCAATCAGCCCCAGCATTTT.